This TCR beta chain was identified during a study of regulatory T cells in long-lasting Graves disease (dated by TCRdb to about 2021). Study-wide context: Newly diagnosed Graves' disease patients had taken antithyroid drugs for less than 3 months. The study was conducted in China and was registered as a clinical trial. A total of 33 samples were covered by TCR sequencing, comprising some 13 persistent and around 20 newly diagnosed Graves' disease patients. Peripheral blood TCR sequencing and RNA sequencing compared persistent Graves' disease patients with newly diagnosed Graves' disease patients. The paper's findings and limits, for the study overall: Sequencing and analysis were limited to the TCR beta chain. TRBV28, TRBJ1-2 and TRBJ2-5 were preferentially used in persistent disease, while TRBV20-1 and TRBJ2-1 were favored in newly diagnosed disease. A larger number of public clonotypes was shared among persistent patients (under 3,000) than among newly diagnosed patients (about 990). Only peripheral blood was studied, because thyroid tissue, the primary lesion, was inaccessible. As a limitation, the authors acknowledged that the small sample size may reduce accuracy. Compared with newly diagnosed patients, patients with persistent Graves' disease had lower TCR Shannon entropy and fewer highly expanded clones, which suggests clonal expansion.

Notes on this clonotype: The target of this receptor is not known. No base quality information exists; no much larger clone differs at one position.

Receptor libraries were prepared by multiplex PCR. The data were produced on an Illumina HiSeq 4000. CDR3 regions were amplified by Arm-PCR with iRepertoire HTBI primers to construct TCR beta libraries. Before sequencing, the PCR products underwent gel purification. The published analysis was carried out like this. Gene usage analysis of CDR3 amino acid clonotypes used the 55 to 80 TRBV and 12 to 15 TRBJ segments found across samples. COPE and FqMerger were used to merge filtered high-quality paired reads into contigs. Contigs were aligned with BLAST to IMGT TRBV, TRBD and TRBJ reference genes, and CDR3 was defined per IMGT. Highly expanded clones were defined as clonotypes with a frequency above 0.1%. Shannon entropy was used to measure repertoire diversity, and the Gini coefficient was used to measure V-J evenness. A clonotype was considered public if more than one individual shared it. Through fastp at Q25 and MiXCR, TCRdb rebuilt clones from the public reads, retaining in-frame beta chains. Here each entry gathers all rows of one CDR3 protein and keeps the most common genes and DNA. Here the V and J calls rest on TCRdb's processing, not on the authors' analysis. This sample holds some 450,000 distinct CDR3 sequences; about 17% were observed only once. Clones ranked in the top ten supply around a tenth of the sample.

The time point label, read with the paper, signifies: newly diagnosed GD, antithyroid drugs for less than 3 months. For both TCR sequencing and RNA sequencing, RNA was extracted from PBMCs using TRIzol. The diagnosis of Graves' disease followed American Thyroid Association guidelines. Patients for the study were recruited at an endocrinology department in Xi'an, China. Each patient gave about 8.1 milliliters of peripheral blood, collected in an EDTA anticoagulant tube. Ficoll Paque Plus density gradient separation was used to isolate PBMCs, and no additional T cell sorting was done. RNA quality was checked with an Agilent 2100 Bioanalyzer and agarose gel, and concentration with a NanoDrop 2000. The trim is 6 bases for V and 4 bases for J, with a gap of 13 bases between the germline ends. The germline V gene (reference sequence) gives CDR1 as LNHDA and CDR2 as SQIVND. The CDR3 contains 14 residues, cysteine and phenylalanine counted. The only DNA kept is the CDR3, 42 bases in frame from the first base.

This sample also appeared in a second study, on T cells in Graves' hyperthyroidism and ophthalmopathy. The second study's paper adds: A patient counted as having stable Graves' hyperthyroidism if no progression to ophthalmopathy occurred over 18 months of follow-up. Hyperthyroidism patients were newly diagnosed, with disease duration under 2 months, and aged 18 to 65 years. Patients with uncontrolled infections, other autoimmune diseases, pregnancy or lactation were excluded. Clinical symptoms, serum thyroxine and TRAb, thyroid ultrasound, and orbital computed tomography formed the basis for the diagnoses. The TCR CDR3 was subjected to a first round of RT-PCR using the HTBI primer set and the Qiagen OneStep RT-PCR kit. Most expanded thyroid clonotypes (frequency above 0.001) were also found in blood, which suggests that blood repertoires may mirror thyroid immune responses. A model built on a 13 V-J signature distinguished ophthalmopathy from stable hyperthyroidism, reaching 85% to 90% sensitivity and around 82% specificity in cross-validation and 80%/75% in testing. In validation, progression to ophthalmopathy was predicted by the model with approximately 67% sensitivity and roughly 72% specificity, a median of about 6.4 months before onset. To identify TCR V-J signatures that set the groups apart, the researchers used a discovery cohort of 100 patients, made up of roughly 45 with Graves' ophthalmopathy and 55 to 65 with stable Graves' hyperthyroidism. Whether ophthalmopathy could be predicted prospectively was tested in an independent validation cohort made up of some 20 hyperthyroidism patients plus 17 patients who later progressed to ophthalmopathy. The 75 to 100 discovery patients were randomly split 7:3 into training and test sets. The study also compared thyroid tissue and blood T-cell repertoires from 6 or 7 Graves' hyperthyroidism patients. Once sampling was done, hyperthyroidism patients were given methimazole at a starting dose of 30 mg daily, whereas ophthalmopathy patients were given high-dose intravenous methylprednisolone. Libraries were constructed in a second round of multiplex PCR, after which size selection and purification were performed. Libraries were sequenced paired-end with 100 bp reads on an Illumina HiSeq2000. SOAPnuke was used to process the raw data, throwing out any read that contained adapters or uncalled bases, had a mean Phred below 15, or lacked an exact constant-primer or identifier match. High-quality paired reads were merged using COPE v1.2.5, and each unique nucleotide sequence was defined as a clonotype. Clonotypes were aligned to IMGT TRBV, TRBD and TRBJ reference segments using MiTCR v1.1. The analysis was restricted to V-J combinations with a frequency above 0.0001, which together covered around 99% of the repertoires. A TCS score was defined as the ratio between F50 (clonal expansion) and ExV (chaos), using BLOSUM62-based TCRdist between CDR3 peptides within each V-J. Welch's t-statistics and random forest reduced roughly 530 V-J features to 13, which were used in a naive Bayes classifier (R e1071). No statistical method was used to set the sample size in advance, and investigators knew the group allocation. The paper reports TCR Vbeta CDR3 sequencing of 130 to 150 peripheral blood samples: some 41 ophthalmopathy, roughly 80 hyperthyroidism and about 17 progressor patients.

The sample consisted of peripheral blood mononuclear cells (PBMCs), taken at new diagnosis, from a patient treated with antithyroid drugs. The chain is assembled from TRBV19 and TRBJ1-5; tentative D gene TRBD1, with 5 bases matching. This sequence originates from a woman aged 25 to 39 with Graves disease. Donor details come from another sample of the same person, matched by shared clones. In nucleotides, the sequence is TGTGCCAGTAGCCCAGGGACTTGGAATCAGCCCCAGCATTTT. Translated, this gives CASSPGTWNQPQHF.